This TCR beta chain is drawn from a study of T cell responses to AZD1222 COVID-19 vaccine. Here immunoSEQ multiplex PCR was the method, and the copy in TCRdb shows in-frame clones only, minus some. Of 100,000 to 150,000 clones in the sample, more than 75% were seen once. Study-wide results and caveats: Epitopes outside B.1.351 and B.1.1.7 mutated regions reportedly drew nearly half of spike TCRs.

A note on this clone: Its matching antigen is unknown.

The CDR3 runs to 14 residues. J was trimmed by 3 bases and V by 6 bases; bases with no gene match: 6. CDR1 and CDR2 from the germline V gene are MNHEY and SMNVEV (reference sequence). The genes are TRBV27 and TRBJ1-2; 8 nucleotides line up with TRBD1. The receptor's source is an adult who received the AZD1222 COVID-19 vaccine. The sequenced sample was peripheral blood, obtained 28 days after the second AZD1222 dose. In DNA form, the CDR3 reads TGTGCCAGCAGGGACAGGGCGCCCTACTATGGCTACACCTTC. This translates into CASRDRAPYYGYTF.